This TCR beta chain was identified in a study of PD-1 blockade in classical Hodgkin lymphoma. Overall study results and limits: According to reports, newly diagnosed patients had lower baseline TCR diversity than healthy donors, and relapsed/refractory patients had lower baseline TCR diversity still.

This CDR3 is 16 amino acids long. V was pared by 0 bases and J by 4 bases, with 7 bases of the junction left unmatched. Germline CDR1 MNHNY, CDR2 SVGAGI (reference sequence). This table comes from immunoSEQ multiplex PCR, and its TCRdb copy is limited to in-frame clones, with some not included. The table includes tens of thousands of clones, about 88% detected once. Worth noting for this clone: The target antigen is unknown.

As for time point: newly diagnosed, previously untreated cHL patient sample. Using magnetic negative selection, the CD4+ T cells were separated out of thawed PBMCs. The authors used newly diagnosed, untreated classical Hodgkin lymphoma PBMCs as comparison. Source material: CD4+ T cells from blood. The receptor comes from a human donor with classical Hodgkin lymphoma. V usage is TRBV6-6 and J usage is TRBJ2-3, with 7 bases lining up with TRBD1. CDR3 sequence (DNA): TGTGCCAGCAGTTACTCTGGGACAGATCCGGCAGATACGCAGTATTTT. It yields the protein CASSYSGTDPADTQYF.